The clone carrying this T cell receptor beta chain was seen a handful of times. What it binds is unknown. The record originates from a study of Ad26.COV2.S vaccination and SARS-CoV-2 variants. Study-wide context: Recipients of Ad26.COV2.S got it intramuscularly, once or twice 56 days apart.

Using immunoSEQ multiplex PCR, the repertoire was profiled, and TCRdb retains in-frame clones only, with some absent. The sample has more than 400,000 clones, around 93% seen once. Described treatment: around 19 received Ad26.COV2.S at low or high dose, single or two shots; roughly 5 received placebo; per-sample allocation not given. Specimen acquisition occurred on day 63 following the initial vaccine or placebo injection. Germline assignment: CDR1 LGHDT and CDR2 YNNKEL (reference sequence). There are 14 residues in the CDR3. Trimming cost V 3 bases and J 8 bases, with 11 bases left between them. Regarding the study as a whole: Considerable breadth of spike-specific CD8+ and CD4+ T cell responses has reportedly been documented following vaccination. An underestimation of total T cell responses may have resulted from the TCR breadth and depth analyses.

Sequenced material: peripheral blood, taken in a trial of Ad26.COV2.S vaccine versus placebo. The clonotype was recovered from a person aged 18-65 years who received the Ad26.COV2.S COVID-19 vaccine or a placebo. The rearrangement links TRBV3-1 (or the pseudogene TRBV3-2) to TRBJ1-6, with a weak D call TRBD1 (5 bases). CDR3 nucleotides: TGTGCCAGCAGCCAGACAGTGCCACATTCACCCCTCCACTTT. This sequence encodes CASSQTVPHSPLHF.